This T cell receptor beta chain was identified in a study of beta chain features in type 1 diabetes. The authors reverse transcribed all of the isolated RNA, so sequencing captured expressed TCRB transcripts. Only in-frame clones appear in the TCRdb table, and some are missing; sequencing was by immunoSEQ multiplex PCR. The sample includes approximately 470,000 clones, approximately 31% of them seen just once. Per germline, CDR1 MDHEN and CDR2 SYDVKM. This CDR3 spans 15 amino acids. V lost 4 bases to trimming and J lost 2 bases; unmatched junction nucleotides: 4. The specimen sequenced was naive CD4+ T cells from blood. The chain couples TRBV28 to TRBJ2-1; 8 nucleotides line up with TRBD2. This clonotype was obtained from a man between 18 and 29 years old in good health. The CDR3 loop is CASSSYSGAYNEQFF. The DNA for the CDR3 is TGTGCCAGCAGTTCCTATAGCGGGGCCTACAATGAGCAGTTCTTC. Based on the CDR3 plus reference TRBV28 and TRBJ2-1, the full variable domain is DVKVTQSSRYLVKRTGEKVFLECVQDMDHENMFWYRQDPGLGLRLIYFSYDVKMKEKGDIPEGYSVSREKKERFSLILESASTNQTSMYLCASSSYSGAYNEQFFGPGTRLTVL.